Listed below are T cell receptor beta chains from one sample, sequenced in a study of cytotoxic CD8 clonotypes in ibrutinib-treated CLL. Measured with immunoSEQ multiplex PCR; TCRdb has only the in-frame clones, and not every one. The table lists 70,000 to 85,000 clones, around 81% of them singletons, with roughly 7.7% in the top ten. Sequenced here: PBMCs, sampled at disease progression, from a patient treated with ibrutinib. The receptor source for this set is a human donor with chronic lymphocytic leukemia. Both conserved end residues are part of each CDR3. D genes are given only for firm matches. Rows may omit the clone size; those that give it use once, few, many or a size class.

TRBV2	TRBJ2-1	-	-	CASSPTIEQFF	TGTGCCAGCAGCCCTACCATTGAGCAGTTCTTC
TRBV19	TRBJ2-7	few	-	CASSRAQGSGEQYF	TGTGCCAGTAGTAGAGCACAGGGCTCCGGCGAGCAGTACTTC
TRBV18	TRBJ1-2	few	-	CASSVTVPVGGYTF	TGTGCCAGCTCAGTGACCGTCCCCGTGGGTGGCTACACCTTC
TRBV30	TRBJ2-2	few	TRBD1	CAWRQGASGELFF	TGTGCCTGGAGACAGGGGGCGTCGGGGGAGCTGTTTTTT
TRBV6-5	TRBJ2-1	-	-	CASSGGYNEQFF	TGTGCCAGCAGTGGGGGCTATAATGAGCAGTTCTTC
TRBV2	TRBJ1-5	few	TRBD1	CASRLQGSNQPQHF	TGTGCCAGCAGGCTACAGGGGAGCAATCAGCCCCAGCATTTT
TRBV14	TRBJ2-5	few	TRBD2	CASSLRTSGRDPQETQYF	TGTGCCAGCAGCCTACGAACTAGCGGGAGAGACCCCCAAGAGACCCAGTACTTC
TRBV7-2	TRBJ1-2	-	-	CASSLIQGHYGYTF	TGTGCCAGCAGCTTAATTCAGGGGCACTATGGCTACACCTTC
TRBV2	TRBJ1-4	once	TRBD1	CASSRTGNEKLFF	TGTGCCAGCAGTCGGACAGGGAACGAAAAACTGTTTTTT
TRBV29-1	TRBJ1-1	medium-sized	TRBD1	CSVDGTGVTEAFF	TGCAGCGTTGACGGGACAGGGGTCACTGAAGCTTTCTTT
TRBV4-1	TRBJ2-7	-	-	CASSRSGDSSYEQYF	TGCGCCAGCAGCCGAAGCGGAGACAGCTCCTACGAGCAGTACTTC